These 32 T cell receptor beta chains originate from one sample sequenced in a study of shared clonotypes between healthy human individuals. Data came from immunoSEQ multiplex PCR; TCRdb stores just in-frame clones and leaves some out. The sample holds fewer than 130,000 clones; less than 80% are singletons and the top ten take roughly a quarter. The source material was memory CD8+ T cells sorted from blood. The sample's subset: CD45RO+ cells pooled with CCR7-negative TemRA cells. The receptors here all came from a woman between 25 and 40 years old in good health.

The CDR3 protein is CASTPGGQYLLEQYF. DNA of the CDR3: TGTGCCAGCACCCCCGGCGGGCAGTACCTCCTCGAGCAGTACTTC. The gene calls are TRBV25-1 and TRBJ2-7, with TRBD2 as a possible D gene (5 bases). CDR1 and CDR2 from the germline V gene are MGHDK and SYGVNS. Between the trimmed V and J ends, which lost 7 bases and 6 bases, there was a span of 22 bases. This CDR3 contains 15 residues.

This clone was detected a few times. The rearrangement uses TRBV2 and TRBJ2-6; maybe TRBD1 (6 bases). CDR1 SNHLY and CDR2 FYNNEI come from the germline V gene. This CDR3 contains 17 residues. Trimming took off 3 bases at V and 2 bases at J, with 14 bases between the two ends. The CDR3 sequence: CASSDKIEGAGANVLTF. CDR3 DNA sequence: TGTGCCAGCAGTGATAAGATTGAGGGGGCTGGGGCCAACGTCCTGACTTTC.

This chain links TRBV4-1 with TRBJ2-2, with 10 bases fitting TRBD2. This CDR3 has 17 amino acids. Germline assignment: CDR1 MGHRA and CDR2 YSYEKL. With V trimmed by 0 bases and J by 0 bases, 1 base remained unmatched. CDR3 nucleotides: TGCGCCAGCAGCCAAGATCTAGCGGGGGCGAACACCGGGGAGCTGTTTTTT. It translates to CASSQDLAGANTGELFF.

The chain recombines TRBV19 with TRBJ2-1; D possibly uses TRBD1 or TRBD2 (5 bases each). The CDR3 contains 16 residues. V lost 2 bases to trimming and J lost 2 bases, with 13 bases between them. The V gene's germline CDR1 is LNHDA and CDR2 SQIVND (reference sequence). The CDR3 sequence is CASSIQDSGTYNEQFF. CDR3 bases: TGTGCCAGTAGTATACAAGACAGCGGAACCTACAATGAGCAGTTCTTC.

The chain combines TRBV21-1 with TRBJ2-1; the table's D call, TRBD1, has no DNA check behind it. TRBV21-1 is a pseudogene locus. The CDR3 is 14 amino acids. The CDR3 loop reads CASSALDTNNEQFF. In DNA, the CDR3 is TGTGCCAGCAGCGCCTTGGACACAAACAATGAGCAGTTCTTC.

This chain uses TRBV19 with TRBJ2-1, with 14 bases matching TRBD2. The CDR3 is made up of 17 amino acids. Germline values: CDR1 LNHDA, CDR2 SQIVND (reference sequence). V dropped 6 bases and J dropped 7; count of bases not matched to a gene: 11. The CDR3 DNA follows: TGTGCCAGTAGCACAGGGGGGACTAGCGGGAGTTTGAATGAGCAGTTCTTC. Translated: CASSTGGTSGSLNEQFF.

This clone was seen only once. The chain carries TRBV7-9 and TRBJ2-3; TRBD2 agrees at 7 bases. The CDR3 extends over 18 amino acids. Losses at the gene ends were 1 base for V and 2 bases for J; bases not matched to a gene: 12. The germline CDR1 and CDR2 sequences are SEHNR and FQNEAQ (reference sequence). CDR3 bases: TGTGCCAGCAGCTTAGTTGGGGCCAGCGGGACTATCACAGATACGCAGTATTTT. Encoded protein: CASSLVGASGTITDTQYF.

This sequence joins TRBV5-4 and TRBJ1-2; 12 bases match TRBD1. This CDR3 spans 16 amino acids. In germline, CDR1 is SGHNT, CDR2 YYREEE (reference sequence). Trimming cost V 4 bases and J 4 bases; bases outside gene matches: 8. As DNA, the CDR3 is TGTGCCAGCAGCCCCGGGACAGGGGGCCTTCTCTATGGCTACACCTTC. Translation: CASSPGTGGLLYGYTF.

This chain uses TRBV5-1 with TRBJ2-3; TRBD2 is a possible D gene (5 bases). Germline V lookup: CDR1 SGHRS, CDR2 YFSETQ. V was trimmed by 2 bases and J by 0 bases, leaving 7 bases between them. The CDR3 is made up of 14 amino acids. CDR3 DNA sequence: TGCGCCAGCAGCTTCCAGCGGAGCACAGATACGCAGTATTTT. Translated, it gives CASSFQRSTDTQYF.

The J gene is TRBJ1-1, the V gene TRBV7-9; possibly TRBD1 for D (6 bases). This CDR3 has 16 residues. Germline CDR1 and CDR2: SEHNR and FQNEAQ (reference sequence). The V gene lost 6 bases and the J gene lost 5 bases, with 22 bases spanning the gap. This CDR3 is CASRLTAQGRNTEAFF. The CDR3 bases are TGTGCCAGCAGGTTAACTGCACAGGGAAGGAATACTGAAGCTTTCTTT.

This clone was seen a single time. The gene calls are TRBV10-3 and TRBJ1-5; a weak D match, TRBD1 (5 bases). Trimming removed 2 bases from V and 6 bases from J, with 11 bases in between. The CDR3 consists of 14 residues. Germline-derived CDR1 and CDR2 are ENHRY and SYGVKD. The chain's CDR3 is CAISEVKGSQPQHF. CDR3 DNA: TGTGCCATCAGTGAGGTAAAGGGGAGTCAGCCCCAGCATTTT.

The chain recombines TRBV6-5 with TRBJ2-1, with 9 bases fitting TRBD1. V lost 6 bases and J lost 4; bases outside the gene matches: 7. The CDR3 spans 15 residues. Germline V gene sequence: CDR1 MNHEY, CDR2 SVGAGI. CDR3 amino acids: CASSQHRGPYNEQFF. In DNA, the CDR3 is TGTGCCAGCAGCCAACACAGGGGGCCGTACAATGAGCAGTTCTTC.

This rearrangement joins TRBV4-1 to TRBJ2-2, with D tentatively TRBD2 (6 bases). Germline V gene sequence: CDR1 MGHRA, CDR2 YSYEKL. The germline V and J ends were trimmed by 0 bases and 3 bases, with 14 bases remaining between them. This CDR3 is 17 amino acids long. The CDR3 protein is CASSQDRYGRDTGELFF. CDR3 DNA sequence: TGCGCCAGCAGCCAAGATCGGTACGGGAGAGACACCGGGGAGCTGTTTTTT.

This rearrangement joins TRBV2 to TRBJ1-1, with a possible D match to TRBD1 (6 bases). Germline lookup yields CDR1 SNHLY and CDR2 FYNNEI. Trimming took off 4 bases at V and 11 bases at J, with 11 bases between the two ends. CDR3 length: 11 amino acids. CDR3 sequence: CASSGTVRAFF. The CDR3 nucleotides read TGTGCCAGCAGTGGGACAGTTCGCGCTTTCTTT.

The chain has TRBV28 and TRBJ2-7; D not certain. Looked up from germline, CDR1 is MDHEN and CDR2 is SYDVKM. CDR3 length: 11 residues. Between the trimmed V and J ends, which lost 1 base and 3 bases, there was a span of 1 base. In DNA, the CDR3 is TGTGCCAGCAGTTTATACTACGAGCAGTACTTC. Its protein is CASSLYYEQYF.

The chain recombines TRBV9 with TRBJ2-4; TRBD2 agrees at 10 bases. V lost 4 bases and J lost 7; bases outside the gene matches: 5. Per germline, CDR1 SGDLS and CDR2 YYNGEE. The CDR3 spans 14 residues. The CDR3 sequence is CASSPGLAPNIQYF. The CDR3 nucleotides are TGTGCCAGCAGCCCGGGACTAGCGCCGAACATTCAGTACTTC.

This chain connects TRBV19 to TRBJ1-1; perhaps TRBD1 as D (5 bases). Per germline, CDR1 LNHDA and CDR2 SQIVND (reference sequence). V lost 7 bases and J lost 5, with 14 bases in between. The CDR3 consists of 13 residues. For the CDR3, the DNA is TGTGCCAGTAAGGGTGAAAGGGGAACTGAAGCTTTCTTT. This encodes CASKGERGTEAFF.

The chain has TRBV7-9 and TRBJ2-2; D unresolved. Trimming removed 1 base at V and 6 bases at J, with 3 bases between. This CDR3 is built from 12 residues. Germline assignment: CDR1 SEHNR and CDR2 FQNEAQ (reference sequence). CDR3 region: CASSLESGELFF. Written as DNA, the CDR3 is TGTGCCAGCAGCTTAGAGTCCGGGGAGCTGTTTTTT.

The chain employs TRBV7-6 and TRBJ2-1, with 11 bases fitting TRBD2. In germline, CDR1 is SGHVS, CDR2 FNYEAQ. The CDR3 runs to 17 residues. Germline trimming cut 0 bases from V and 2 bases from J; bases unmatched to any gene: 3. The CDR3 loop is CASSLAETSGAYNEQFF. CDR3 in DNA: TGTGCCAGCAGCTTAGCGGAGACTAGCGGGGCCTACAATGAGCAGTTCTTC.

This chain uses TRBV25-1 with TRBJ2-7, with TRBD1 matching over 7 bases. V trimming: 6 bases; J trimming: 2 bases; junction bases outside the gene matches: 4. This CDR3 has 13 amino acids. Germline V lookup: CDR1 MGHDK, CDR2 SYGVNS. CDR3 sequence reads: CASSRGQPYEQYF. CDR3 nucleotides: TGTGCCAGCAGCCGGGGACAGCCCTACGAGCAGTACTTC.

The V gene is TRBV18, the J gene TRBJ2-5, with D hard to call. Per germline, CDR1 KGHSH and CDR2 LQKENI. The CDR3 consists of 11 residues. V was shortened by 8 bases and J by 5 bases, with 9 bases between the two germline ends. CDR3 bases: TGTGCCAGCGGCAGTAGGGAGACCCAGTACTTC. Translated: CASGSRETQYF.

The sample holds many counts of this clone. The V call is TRBV15, the J call TRBJ1-1, with a tentative D call TRBD1 (6 bases). From germline, CDR1 is LNHNV and CDR2 YYDKDF (reference sequence). There are 14 residues in the CDR3. V lost 2 bases to trimming and J lost 5 bases, with 12 bases between them. DNA of the CDR3: TGTGCCACCAGCAGACTAAGGGGGTTGACTGAAGCTTTCTTT. It is translated as CATSRLRGLTEAFF.

V and J are TRBV10-2 and TRBJ1-2, with D maybe TRBD1 (6 bases). Germline V gene data show CDR1 as WSHSY and CDR2 as SAAADI. V lost 6 bases and J 2 bases, leaving 10 bases between the germline ends. The CDR3 runs to 13 residues. CDR3 sequence reads: CASSRGANYGYTF. The CDR3 nucleotides read TGCGCCAGCAGCAGGGGTGCCAACTATGGCTACACCTTC.

This chain links TRBV6-4 with TRBJ1-2; D unclear. V lost 0 bases, J lost 6 bases, and 11 bases lay in between. Germline V gives CDR1 MRHNA, CDR2 SNTAGT. This CDR3 has 14 residues. CDR3 loop: CASSDSEGGDGYTF. CDR3 nucleotide sequence: TGTGCCAGCAGTGACTCCGAGGGCGGCGATGGCTACACCTTC.

This chain joins TRBV6-1 and TRBJ2-1; D gene uncertain. Trimming took off 1 base at V and 0 bases at J, with 7 bases between the two ends. Germline V gene data show CDR1 as MNHNS and CDR2 as SASEGT. The CDR3 covers 15 residues. The CDR3, as DNA: TGTGCCAGCAGTGAAGAGTACCACTCCTACAATGAGCAGTTCTTC. Translating gives CASSEEYHSYNEQFF.

A word on this clone: The same CDR3 can be traced to other DNA sequences in this sample. J is TRBJ2-1 and V is TRBV15; possibly TRBD1 for D (5 bases). There are 13 residues in the CDR3. The germline V gene encodes CDR1 LNHNV and CDR2 YYDKDF (reference sequence). Trimming pared 3 bases from V and 6 bases from J, leaving 9 bases between. CDR3 residues: CATSSRRGNEQFF. Here the CDR3 DNA reads TGTGCCACCAGCAGTCGAAGGGGCAATGAGCAGTTCTTC. Based on the CDR3 plus reference TRBV15 and TRBJ2-1, the full variable domain is DAMVIQNPRYQVTQFGKPVTLSCSQTLNHNVMYWYQQKSSQAPKLLFHYYDKDFNNEADTPDNFQSRRPNTSFCFLDIRSPGLGDTAMYLCATSSRRGNEQFFGPGTRLTVL.

V usage is TRBV29-1 and J usage is TRBJ1-1; 7 bases line up with TRBD1. In germline, CDR1 is SQVTM, CDR2 ANQGSEA. Unmatched junction bases numbered 9, after V lost 7 bases and J lost 1 base. The CDR3 totals 14 residues. As DNA, the CDR3 is TGCAGCGGAGGGCAAGGGGGCGAGAACACTGAAGCTTTCTTT. Its translation is CSGGQGGENTEAFF.

The rearrangement uses TRBV2 and TRBJ1-4; no clear D. This CDR3 region has 12 residues. Trimming cost V 6 bases and J 8 bases, with 10 bases left between them. From germline, CDR1 is SNHLY and CDR2 FYNNEI. The CDR3 sequence: CASSAYDEKLFF. DNA of the CDR3: TGTGCCAGCAGCGCCTATGACGAAAAACTGTTTTTT.

This chain joins TRBV9 and TRBJ2-2; D uncertain. Germline V gene sequence: CDR1 SGDLS, CDR2 YYNGEE. The CDR3 has 12 amino acids. V was pared by 1 base and J by 8 bases, with 6 bases between. The CDR3 DNA follows: TGTGCCAGCAGCGTACGTCCGGGGGAGCTGTTTTTT. Its translation is CASSVRPGELFF.

The CDR3 reads CASSPSGPLVEQYF. In DNA form, the CDR3 reads TGTGCCAGCAGTCCATCCGGGCCTTTAGTCGAGCAGTACTTC. The V gene is TRBV6-6, the J gene TRBJ2-7; D call uncertain. The length of the CDR3 is 14 residues. In germline, CDR1 is MNHNY, CDR2 SVGAGI (reference sequence). V was cut by 5 bases and J by 6 bases, with 17 bases left in between.

The rearrangement links TRBV27 to TRBJ1-2; 8 bases line up with TRBD1. Germline loops: CDR1 MNHEY, CDR2 SMNVEV (reference sequence). The V and J ends lost 4 bases and 7 bases, in that order; junction bases with no gene match: 8. The CDR3 extends over 14 amino acids. DNA for the CDR3: TGTGCCAGCAGTTCTACAGGGGGATTCACTGGCTACACCTTC. As protein: CASSSTGGFTGYTF.

V is TRBV2 and J is TRBJ1-5; a weak D match, TRBD1 (5 bases). Germline CDR1 and CDR2: SNHLY and FYNNEI. Trimming took 6 bases from V and 3 from J, leaving 12 bases between them. This CDR3 has 14 amino acids. The CDR3: CASSSRGSNQPQHF. The CDR3, as DNA: TGTGCCAGCAGCTCGAGGGGTTCCAATCAGCCCCAGCATTTT.